This T cell receptor beta chain was sequenced for a study of control samples from healthy donors and cancer patients. This clone occurred once. The V and J ends lost 0 bases and 4 bases, in that order; junction bases with no gene match: 9. This CDR3 is built from 17 residues. Germline lookup yields CDR1 KGHSH and CDR2 LQKENI. Using immunoSEQ multiplex PCR, the repertoire was profiled, and TCRdb retains in-frame clones only, with some absent. The sample includes about 75,000 clones, 94% of them seen just once. This chain connects TRBV18 to TRBJ1-2; 9 bases line up with TRBD1. Material: blood. The TCR sequence derives from a woman aged 35 to 49 in good health. CDR3 protein: CASSPPGQGSLPYGYTF. In DNA, the CDR3 is TGTGCCAGCTCACCACCAGGACAGGGGTCCCTCCCCTATGGCTACACCTTC.